The sequence of this T cell receptor beta chain was determined in a study of CD8 T cells in Susac syndrome (dated by TCRdb to between 2018 and 2021). Looking at the study overall: Repertoire sequencing was used to test whether CD8+ T cell activation and differentiation in Susac syndrome was antigen driven. Study-level results and caveats: The number of individuals in the TCR sequencing and HLA analysis was acknowledged as relatively small.

Regarding this clonotype: Its antigen is not yet known. Per-nucleotide qualities are absent, and no much larger clonotype sits a single base away.

High-throughput TCR beta sequencing profiled peripheral blood CD8+ and CD4+ T cells from healthy donors, Susac syndrome patients and multiple sclerosis patients. The multiple sclerosis controls were treatment-naive patients whose relapsing-remitting disease, either stable or active, fulfilled the revised McDonald criteria. Bulk CD8+ and CD4+ T cells were purified by magnetic negative isolation, whereas CD8+ TEMRA cells were enriched by FACS. Blood was drawn into EDTA tubes, processed within 24 hours, and PBMCs were isolated by density gradient centrifugation. PBMCs destined for TCR sequencing were cryopreserved in liquid nitrogen and later thawed in a 37 °C water bath. The sorted or isolated CD4+, CD8+ and CD8+ TEMRA cells had a purity of 90% or higher. RNA was extracted using the RNeasy kit, and about 0.5 to 1 ug of the RNA was reverse transcribed with random hexamers. The immunoSEQ multiplex PCR assay, which covers 54 Vbeta and 13 Jbeta segments, was used to amplify TCR beta CDR3 regions. PCR amplification bias was corrected using a synthetic template baseline for primer optimization and computational correction. Regarding the original processing steps: Reads were annotated to V, D and J genes according to IMGT and were analyzed with immunoSEQ Analyzer, with only productive sequences retained. Clonality was calculated as one minus the Shannon entropy normalized by log2 of the number of productive unique sequences. For each patient and control, public and private clones were evaluated within the 100 most prevalent clones. Clones were defined as Susac-specific when absent from the healthy and MS cohorts, from over 950 published viral clones and from other ImmuneACCESS disease sequences. Clones were called with MiXCR by TCRdb after fastp trimmed the public reads at Q25, and only in-frame beta chains were retained. CDR3 protein sequences are deduplicated, and each keeps its most common genes and DNA. The V and J calls here are based on TCRdb, not the publication. The sample yields 250,000 to 350,000 distinct CDR3 sequences; 90% to 95% were counted once. The biggest ten clones account for over 0.065% of the sample.

The germline V gene (reference sequence) yields LNHDA for CDR1 and SQIVND for CDR2. The CDR3, cysteine through phenylalanine, is 15 amino acids long. Kept here is only the CDR3 DNA, which spans 45 bases and is read in frame from base 1. The V end loses 0 bases and the J end loses 4 bases, and a stretch of 12 bases separates them. Sequenced sample: CD4+ T cells from PBMCs. This receptor was obtained from a human donor with multiple sclerosis. The rearranged segments are TRBV19 and TRBJ1-2; the D gene lacks a confident call. At the DNA level, the sequence is TGTGCCAGTAGTATAGAGAGCGGACGCAGCTATGGCTACACCTTC. Its translation is CASSIESGRSYGYTF.